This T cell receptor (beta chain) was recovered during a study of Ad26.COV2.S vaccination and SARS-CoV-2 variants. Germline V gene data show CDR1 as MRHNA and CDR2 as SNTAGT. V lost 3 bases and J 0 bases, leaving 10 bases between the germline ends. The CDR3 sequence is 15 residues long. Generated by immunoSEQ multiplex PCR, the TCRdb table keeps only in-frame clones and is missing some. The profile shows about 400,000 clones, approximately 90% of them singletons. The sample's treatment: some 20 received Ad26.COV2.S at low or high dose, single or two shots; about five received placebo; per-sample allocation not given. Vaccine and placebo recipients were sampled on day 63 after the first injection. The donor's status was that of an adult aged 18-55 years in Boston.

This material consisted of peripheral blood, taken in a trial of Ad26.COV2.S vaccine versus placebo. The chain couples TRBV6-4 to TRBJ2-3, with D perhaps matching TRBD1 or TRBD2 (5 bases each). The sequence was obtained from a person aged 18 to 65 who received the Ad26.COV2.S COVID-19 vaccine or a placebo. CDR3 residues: CASSDRGASTDTQYF. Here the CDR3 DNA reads TGTGCCAGCAGTGATCGAGGGGCTAGCACAGATACGCAGTATTTT.